What follows are 9 T cell receptor beta chains derived from one specimen sequenced in a study of neoadjuvant anti-PD-1 for oral cavity cancer. Here immunoSEQ multiplex PCR was the method, and the copy in TCRdb shows in-frame clones only, minus some. The sample lists 50,000 to 65,000 clones, roughly 84% seen once, with about 2.5% in the top ten. Material: PBMCs, obtained before nivolumab (anti-PD-1) treatment. The receptor set was obtained from a person aged 40 to 85 with oral cavity squamous cell carcinoma.

V gene TRBV11-2 combines with J gene TRBJ1-3, with TRBD1 as a possible D gene (5 bases). Trimming cost V 5 bases and J 4 bases, with 15 bases left between them. The CDR3 sequence is 15 residues long. CDR1 SGHAT and CDR2 FQNNGV come from the germline V gene. The CDR3 nucleotides are TGTGCCAGCAGCATTAATGGGGGGAGCGGAAACACCATATATTTT. Its translation is CASSINGGSGNTIYF.

The V gene is TRBV5-5, the J gene TRBJ2-2, with D perhaps matching TRBD1 or TRBD2 (6 bases each). Germline CDR1 and CDR2: SGHKS and YYEKEE (reference sequence). The CDR3 totals 16 residues. V shed 0 bases and J shed 4 bases, with 13 bases lying between them. The CDR3 sequence is CASSLAGAGLTGELFF. The CDR3 DNA sequence: TGTGCCAGCAGCTTGGCGGGGGCAGGGCTCACCGGGGAGCTGTTTTTT.

V is TRBV7-2 and J is TRBJ2-5; tentatively, D is TRBD2 (6 bases). V was pared by 1 base and J by 3 bases, with 9 bases between. CDR3 length: 14 amino acids. Germline CDR1 and CDR2: SGHTA and FQGNSA. This CDR3 is CASSLELAEETQYF. CDR3 DNA: TGTGCCAGCAGCTTAGAATTAGCGGAAGAGACCCAGTACTTC.

V is TRBV4-1 and J is TRBJ2-1; a weak D match, TRBD2 (5 bases). Trimming cost V 3 bases and J 7 bases, with 10 bases left between them. The germline CDR1 and CDR2 sequences are MGHRA and YSYEKL. CDR3 length: 13 residues. The DNA of the CDR3 is TGCGCCAGCAGCCAGTTACTAGTAAATGAGCAGTTCTTC. This codes for CASSQLLVNEQFF.

This chain connects TRBV4-1 to TRBJ2-4; 15 nucleotides align to TRBD2. The CDR3 loop spans 19 amino acids. CDR1 is MGHRA, CDR2 YSYEKL, per germline. The V segment lost 3 bases and the J segment 3 bases; nucleotides outside the gene matches: 9. The CDR3 DNA reads TGCGCCAGCAGCCAGGCCGGGACTAGCGGGGGGAAGTTCAAAAACATTCAGTACTTC. Protein sequence: CASSQAGTSGGKFKNIQYF.

The gene calls are TRBV27 and TRBJ1-1, with 10 bases matching TRBD1. Germline loops: CDR1 MNHEY, CDR2 SMNVEV (reference sequence). This CDR3 is 15 amino acids long. Trimming at V came to 5 bases and at J to 2 bases, leaving 5 bases not matched to a gene. Here the CDR3 DNA reads TGTGCCAGCAGTCCTAGACAGGGGGCTAACACTGAAGCTTTCTTT. Amino acid sequence: CASSPRQGANTEAFF.

V and J are TRBV29-1 and TRBJ2-2, with 11 bases fitting TRBD1. Germline values: CDR1 SQVTM, CDR2 ANQGSEA. After removal of 6 bases from V and 5 bases from J, the junction contained 8 bases not matched to a gene. This CDR3 spans 15 amino acids. The DNA for the CDR3 is TGCAGCGTGAAGGGACAGGGGGGAGGGACCGGGGAGCTGTTTTTT. Translating gives CSVKGQGGGTGELFF.

This chain links TRBV18 with TRBJ2-5; the D call may be TRBD1 or TRBD2 (6 bases each). V lost 11 bases and J lost 5, with 21 bases in between. Germline V gene sequence: CDR1 KGHSH, CDR2 LQKENI. The CDR3 extends over 14 amino acids. CDR3 in amino acids: CASEGGPGKETQYF. DNA for the CDR3: TGTGCCTCCGAAGGGGGGCCTGGGAAGGAGACCCAGTACTTC.

This clone has a single count. The chain joins TRBV6-4 to TRBJ1-1; no firm D call. The CDR3 loop spans 15 amino acids. Germline CDR1 MRHNA, CDR2 SNTAGT. V was trimmed by 4 bases and J by 4 bases, leaving 16 bases between them. CDR3 region: CASSGLIEVRTEAFF. The CDR3 coding sequence is TGTGCCAGCAGTGGTCTCATCGAGGTGCGCACTGAAGCTTTCTTT.